This TCR beta chain originates from a study of early T cells in non-severe SARS-CoV-2 infection. Findings of the study overall: VDJdb-based matching was biased toward anti-spike CD8 responses and missed private and CD4 specificities.

A note on this clonotype: The antigen remains unidentified.

Researchers tagged individual cDNA molecules with unique molecular identifiers. One entry per CDR3 protein, called by TCRdb with MiXCR from the 5' RACE reads. This table holds about 35,000 distinct CDR3 sequences, about 6.2% found once. The TCR originated in an adult who was a healthcare worker with PCR-confirmed SARS-CoV-2 infection or an uninfected control (not recorded which). The sequenced sample consisted of whole blood.

The CDR3, as DNA: TGCAGTGCTACGACAGGGGACAATGAGCAGTTCTTC. Its protein product is CSATTGDNEQFF. This sequence joins TRBV20-1 and TRBJ2-1; 8 bases map to TRBD1. The V gene's germline CDR1 is DFQATT and CDR2 SNEGSKA (reference sequence). The CDR3 spans 12 residues. Trimming removed 4 bases from V and 5 bases from J; junction bases left unmatched: 1.